This T cell receptor beta chain was captured by sequencing in a study of blood T cell repertoires in COVID-19. Study background: Researchers got acute and convalescent COVID-19 samples from the United States, Italy and Spain.

The CDR3 spans 18 residues. CDR1 and CDR2 (germline): SGHTA, FQGNSA. The J segment lost 4 bases and the V segment lost 5 bases, leaving 16 bases of the junction unmatched. For recovered donors of Cohort 3, there were two negative PCRs, clearance, or symptom resolution. The data were produced by immunoSEQ multiplex PCR, yet TCRdb's version contains in-frame clones alone and is incomplete. Among about 300,000 clones, 70% to 90% were seen once, and the ten largest hold 2.2%. The sample consisted of PBMCs or T cells enriched from blood (not recorded which). This sequence originates from a man aged 25-45 years who had recovered from COVID-19. This rearrangement joins TRBV7-2 to TRBJ1-2; TRBD1 matches 10 bases. The CDR3: CASSPRGTGAYLSYGYTF. CDR3 nucleotides: TGTGCCAGCAGCCCGCGAGGGACAGGGGCATATCTCAGCTATGGCTACACCTTC. The full variable domain, its missing parts supplied by reference TRBV7-2 and TRBJ1-2, is GAGVSQSPSNKVTEKGKDVELRCDPISGHTALYWYRQSLGQGLEFLIYFQGNSAPDKSGLPSDRFSAERTGGSVSTLTIQRTQQEDSAVYLCASSPRGTGAYLSYGYTFGSGTRLTVV.